The present TCR beta chain was sequenced within a study of blood T cells in healthy people across ages. Study observations and caveats: Observed TCR beta diversity per million T cells went down as age went up. This fall followed a roughly linear course with age. Diversity was higher, and naive CD4+ cells more numerous, in long-lived donors than in aged donors.

A second PCR of 7 to 11 cycles used a sample-barcoded 5' primer and a J-beta primer mix. Each sample provided no less than 3 million CDR3-containing paired-end reads. TCRdb independently ran MiXCR on the 5' RACE reads; one entry per CDR3 protein. The data hold around 1,700,000 distinct CDR3 sequences, with about 28% observed a single time. This clonotype occurred many times. Its specificity is not known. It was about 10 milliliters of peripheral blood that were drawn from each donor. The CDR3 contains 12 residues. The V gene lost 0 bases and the J gene lost 9 bases, with 6 bases spanning the gap. Germline V gene lookup returns CDR1 LNHNV and CDR2 YYDKDF (reference sequence).

The chain combines TRBV15 with TRBJ2-1; no clear D gene. The clonotype originates from a woman aged 25-40 years in good health. The sample taken for sequencing was blood. CDR3 region: CATSREASEQFF. In DNA form, the CDR3 reads TGTGCCACCAGCAGAGAGGCTTCTGAGCAGTTCTTC. Complete variable domain (other parts from reference TRBV15 and TRBJ2-1): DAMVIQNPRYQVTQFGKPVTLSCSQTLNHNVMYWYQQKSSQAPKLLFHYYDKDFNNEADTPDNFQSRRPNTSFCFLDIRSPGLGDTAMYLCATSREASEQFFGPGTRLTVL.